Listed here are 32 T cell receptor beta chains from one sample, sequenced in a study of siplizumab effects on memory and regulatory T cells. Profiling relied on immunoSEQ multiplex PCR, and the TCRdb table lists in-frame clones only, not all of them. Here the sample spans 90,000 to 120,000 clones, over 85% being singletons. Sequenced input: Tregs sorted from blood. These receptors were collected from a human donor in good health.

The rearrangement uses TRBV5-4 and TRBJ2-7; 8 bases match TRBD1. V was pared by 4 bases and J by 7 bases, with 10 bases of the junction left unmatched. CDR1 and CDR2 from the germline V gene are SGHNT and YYREEE (reference sequence). The CDR3 covers 14 residues. DNA of the CDR3: TGTGCCAGCAGCCCGCGGCAGGGGGCTTGGGAGCAGTACTTC. This encodes CASSPRQGAWEQYF.

This chain joins TRBV19 and TRBJ2-3; D is perhaps TRBD2 (6 bases). Deletions cut 5 bases from V and 2 bases from J, with 14 bases between. There are 15 residues in the CDR3. The germline V gene encodes CDR1 LNHDA and CDR2 SQIVND (reference sequence). CDR3 DNA sequence: TGTGCCAGTAGTTCACGGGGCGGGGCCACAGATACGCAGTATTTT. Amino acid sequence: CASSSRGGATDTQYF.

V gene TRBV9 combines with J gene TRBJ1-4, with 7 bases identical to TRBD1. V dropped 4 bases and J dropped 5; count of bases not matched to a gene: 8. CDR1 is SGDLS, CDR2 YYNGEE, per germline. The CDR3 totals 15 residues. The CDR3 loop is CASSPRQGVNEKLFF. The CDR3 region has the DNA TGTGCCAGCAGCCCTAGACAGGGCGTGAATGAAAAACTGTTTTTT.

The genes are TRBV5-1 and TRBJ2-4, with TRBD1 matching over 9 bases. The CDR3 totals 14 residues. Germline CDR1 reads SGHRS; CDR2 reads YFSETQ. With V trimmed by 4 bases and J by 8 bases, 7 bases remained unmatched. The CDR3 DNA reads TGCGCCAGCAGCGGGACAGGGCCTCGTGACATTCAGTACTTC. Its protein is CASSGTGPRDIQYF.

This clone was seen a single time. The J gene is TRBJ1-5, the V gene TRBV6-1, with D hard to call. Trimming left V 9 bases short and J 11 bases short, with 20 bases between. The CDR3 consists of 13 residues. Germline assignment: CDR1 MNHNS and CDR2 SASEGT. CDR3 loop: CASADVGRVAQHF. The CDR3 DNA sequence: TGTGCCAGTGCGGACGTTGGCCGAGTGGCCCAGCATTTT.

As DNA, the CDR3 is TGTGCCAGCAGCAAAGTAGGGGAGACCCAGTACTTC. Protein sequence: CASSKVGETQYF. The rearrangement links TRBV13 to TRBJ2-5; no clear D gene. The CDR3 totals 12 residues. V was pared by 5 bases and J by 5 bases, with 9 bases between. Per germline, CDR1 PRHDT and CDR2 FYEKMQ (reference sequence).

J is TRBJ2-7 and V is TRBV18; TRBD1 matches 7 bases. Germline trimming cut 6 bases from V and 5 bases from J; bases unmatched to any gene: 7. This CDR3 has 13 residues. Germline values: CDR1 KGHSH, CDR2 LQKENI. The CDR3 coding sequence is TGTGCCAGCTCGGTACGACAGGGCCACGAGCAGTACTTC. The encoded protein is CASSVRQGHEQYF.

This chain joins TRBV4-2 and TRBJ2-3, with 11 bases lining up with TRBD1. Germline V gives CDR1 LGHNA, CDR2 YNFKEQ. The CDR3 runs to 22 residues. Trimming at V came to 1 base and at J to 2 bases, leaving 20 bases not matched to a gene. The CDR3 DNA is TGTGCCAGCAGCCAAGCTTTATGGACAGGGGGCTTGCTAGCTACTTACACAGATACGCAGTATTTT. Translating it yields CASSQALWTGGLLATYTDTQYF.

The J gene is TRBJ1-2, the V gene TRBV30; D is undetermined. V lost 5 bases, J lost 8 bases, and 12 bases lay in between. The length of the CDR3 is 11 residues. Germline CDR1 reads GTSNPN; CDR2 reads SVGIG (reference sequence). The CDR3 DNA is TGTGCCTGGGGCCGACTGAGAGGCTACACCTTC. It codes for CAWGRLRGYTF.

The chain recombines TRBV6-1 with TRBJ2-1, with 8 bases aligning to TRBD2. V lost 6 bases to trimming and J lost 5 bases; unmatched junction nucleotides: 9. Germline V gives CDR1 MNHNS, CDR2 SASEGT. The CDR3 sequence is 15 residues long. CDR3 amino acids: CASSQAVAGNNEQFF. CDR3 nucleotides: TGTGCCAGCAGCCAGGCCGTAGCGGGGAACAATGAGCAGTTCTTC.

This chain uses TRBV10-2 with TRBJ1-2; D may be TRBD1 (5 bases). The CDR3 spans 15 residues. Germline V gives CDR1 WSHSY, CDR2 SAAADI. The V gene lost 0 bases and the J gene lost 0 bases, with 8 bases spanning the gap. The CDR3, as DNA: TGCGCCAGCAGTGAGTCTCCGACAGCTAACTATGGCTACACCTTC. It codes for CASSESPTANYGYTF.

The CDR3 DNA is TGTGCCAGCAGCTTAGCGAGGGGACACACATCACGGGAGACCCAGTACTTC. Its protein is CASSLARGHTSRETQYF. This sequence joins TRBV7-9 and TRBJ2-5, with a possible D match to TRBD1 (6 bases). Between the trimmed V and J ends, which lost 0 bases and 5 bases, there was a span of 19 bases. Germline values: CDR1 SEHNR, CDR2 FQNEAQ (reference sequence). The CDR3 sequence is 17 residues long.

This chain connects TRBV18 to TRBJ2-3; 7 positions agree with TRBD1. CDR1 is KGHSH and CDR2 is LQKENI in the germline V gene. The CDR3 extends over 13 amino acids. The V gene end was trimmed by 6 bases and the J gene end by 8 bases; junction bases not matched to a gene: 8. The CDR3 loop is CASSRQGEGTQYF. The CDR3 coding sequence is TGTGCCAGCTCGCGACAGGGAGAGGGTACGCAGTATTTT.

This clone was picked up one time. The chain combines TRBV6-1 with TRBJ2-4, with D hard to call. Germline V gene lookup returns CDR1 MNHNS and CDR2 SASEGT. Deletions cut 4 bases from V and 0 bases from J, with 4 bases between. The CDR3 extends over 13 amino acids. The DNA for the CDR3 is TGTGCCAGCAGTGCCACAGCCAAAAACATTCAGTACTTC. It translates to CASSATAKNIQYF.

V is TRBV10-2 and J is TRBJ1-5, with no clear D. The CDR3 is made up of 14 amino acids. The V end was cut by 4 bases, the J end by 0 bases, with 7 bases between. Germline-derived CDR1 and CDR2 are WSHSY and SAAADI. This CDR3 is CASSAINSNQPQHF. CDR3 nucleotide sequence: TGCGCCAGCAGTGCGATTAATAGCAATCAGCCCCAGCATTTT.

DNA of the CDR3: TGTGCCAGCAGACCGACAGGGTTCCATAATTCACCCCTCCACTTT. It codes for CASRPTGFHNSPLHF. The chain recombines TRBV6-5 with TRBJ1-6; 7 bases align to TRBD1. V lost 6 bases, J lost 5 bases, and 7 bases stayed unmatched. The CDR3 consists of 15 residues. The V gene's germline CDR1 is MNHEY and CDR2 SVGAGI.

V usage is TRBV7-9 and J usage is TRBJ2-2, with TRBD2 matching over 13 bases. The germline gives CDR1 SEHNR, CDR2 FQNEAQ (reference sequence). This CDR3 spans 16 amino acids. Losses at the gene ends were 4 bases for V and 5 bases for J; bases not matched to a gene: 4. The CDR3 reads CASSSGLAGLTGELFF. The CDR3 nucleotides read TGTGCCAGCAGCTCGGGACTAGCGGGATTAACCGGGGAGCTGTTTTTT.

This clone was seen more than once but under ten times. The chain uses TRBV6-1 and TRBJ1-2, with D maybe TRBD1 (5 bases). CDR1 and CDR2 from the germline V gene are MNHNS and SASEGT. Trimming left V 8 bases short and J 4 bases short, with 11 bases between. The CDR3 spans 12 residues. The CDR3, as DNA: TGTGCCAGCGGGACGGGAATCTATGGCTACACCTTC. Protein product: CASGTGIYGYTF.

The chain joins TRBV7-2 to TRBJ2-3; D might be TRBD2 (6 bases). The V gene lost 3 bases and the J gene lost 0 bases, with 10 bases spanning the gap. The germline V gene encodes CDR1 SGHTA and CDR2 FQGNSA. The CDR3 is made up of 15 amino acids. The CDR3 region has the DNA TGTGCCAGCAGCTTCCTGGCGGGGAGCACAGATACGCAGTATTTT. Translating gives CASSFLAGSTDTQYF.

The J gene is TRBJ1-1, the V gene TRBV27; no reliable D call. Deletions cut 7 bases from V and 4 bases from J, with 13 bases between. This CDR3 has 13 amino acids. Germline V gene sequence: CDR1 MNHEY, CDR2 SMNVEV (reference sequence). CDR3 region: CASTKYGSTEAFF. The CDR3 DNA follows: TGTGCCAGCACCAAGTACGGGAGCACTGAAGCTTTCTTT.

DNA for the CDR3: TGTGCCAGTAGTGCGACAGGGGGTGGCTACACCTTC. Amino acid sequence: CASSATGGGYTF. The chain employs TRBV19 and TRBJ1-2, with 9 nucleotides matching TRBD1. Trimming at V came to 5 bases and at J to 7 bases, leaving 2 bases not matched to a gene. CDR3 size: 12 residues. CDR1 is LNHDA, CDR2 SQIVND, per germline (reference sequence).

The chain links TRBV5-6 to TRBJ1-2; 8 bases align to TRBD1. After removal of 1 base from V and 3 bases from J, the junction contained 5 bases not matched to a gene. Germline CDR1 and CDR2: SGHDT and YYEEEE. CDR3 size: 15 residues. CDR3 loop: CASSLWDRRYYGYTF. For the CDR3, the DNA is TGTGCCAGCAGCTTGTGGGACAGGAGGTACTATGGCTACACCTTC.

In regard to this clone: At the DNA level, this CDR3 is encoded by other sequences in the same sample as well. The chain links TRBV30 to TRBJ2-3; D possibly uses TRBD1 or TRBD2 (6 bases each). V lost 0 bases and J lost 6, with 16 bases in between. CDR3 length: 15 residues. From germline, CDR1 is GTSNPN and CDR2 SVGIG (reference sequence). CDR3 sequence reads: CAWSVEEGGPDTQYF. CDR3 nucleotide sequence: TGTGCCTGGAGTGTTGAGGAGGGGGGTCCCGATACGCAGTATTTT.

This clone came up a few times. The gene calls are TRBV18 and TRBJ1-2; D ambiguous. The CDR3 totals 15 residues. CDR1 KGHSH and CDR2 LQKENI come from the germline V gene. V lost 3 bases and J lost 4, with 15 bases in between. The CDR3 loop is CASSPRAPDGYGYTF. The DNA of the CDR3 is TGTGCCAGCTCACCTAGGGCACCGGATGGCTATGGCTACACCTTC.

V is TRBV11-3 and J is TRBJ2-7; tentative D call: TRBD2 (7 bases). The CDR3 consists of 17 residues. The V end was cut by 1 base, the J end by 7 bases, with 23 bases between. Germline loops: CDR1 SGHNT, CDR2 YENEEA. The DNA of the CDR3 is TGTGCCAGCAGCTTAGTTTCTAGCGGATCAGCAAGGGGGGAGCAGTACTTC. Encoded protein: CASSLVSSGSARGEQYF.

V and J are TRBV4-1 and TRBJ2-2, with D perhaps being TRBD1 or TRBD2 (7 bases each). The germline V gene has CDR1 MGHRA and CDR2 YSYEKL. Trimming removed 0 bases at V and 8 bases at J, with 16 bases between. The CDR3 extends over 16 amino acids. As DNA, the CDR3 is TGCGCCAGCAGCCAAGACCCAGGGGGGGTGACGGGGGAGCTGTTTTTT. Its translation: CASSQDPGGVTGELFF.

The chain employs TRBV30 and TRBJ2-3; D ambiguous. CDR1 is GTSNPN, CDR2 SVGIG, per germline (reference sequence). The CDR3 consists of 13 residues. Deletions cut 0 bases from V and 2 bases from J, with 6 bases between. The CDR3 sequence: CAWSVLYTDTQYF. The CDR3 DNA sequence: TGTGCCTGGAGTGTACTTTACACAGATACGCAGTATTTT.

This sequence joins TRBV6-5 and TRBJ2-1, with D hard to call. Germline lookup yields CDR1 MNHEY and CDR2 SVGAGI. V was trimmed by 0 bases and J by 6 bases, leaving 9 bases between them. There are 14 residues in the CDR3. CDR3 region: CASSYSASVNEQFF. CDR3 in DNA: TGTGCCAGCAGTTACTCTGCCTCAGTCAATGAGCAGTTCTTC.

This rearrangement joins TRBV11-2 to TRBJ2-1, with 7 bases aligning to TRBD2. The CDR3 is 14 amino acids. CDR1 is SGHAT and CDR2 is FQNNGV in the germline V gene. The trim removed 2 bases at V and 7 bases at J, leaving 5 bases unmatched. The CDR3 DNA follows: TGTGCCAGCAGCTTACCACTAGCGCGGAATGAGCAGTTCTTC. Its translation: CASSLPLARNEQFF. Using reference TRBV11-2 and TRBJ2-1 for the parts outside the CDR3, the full variable domain is EAGVAQSPRYKIIEKRQSVAFWCNPISGHATLYWYQQILGQGPKLLIQFQNNGVVDDSQLPKDRFSAERLKGVDSTLKIQPAKLEDSAVYLCASSLPLARNEQFFGPGTRLTVL.

The rearrangement joins TRBV6-1 to TRBJ2-5; D not resolved. V gave up 4 bases and J gave up 2 bases, with 8 bases separating them. The CDR3 contains 13 residues. The germline CDR1 and CDR2 sequences are MNHNS and SASEGT. In nucleotides, the CDR3 is TGTGCCAGCAGTGTGGGCACTCAAGAGACCCAGTACTTC. Its translation is CASSVGTQETQYF.

The chain links TRBV7-9 to TRBJ1-1, with D possibly matching TRBD1 (5 bases). The CDR3 consists of 13 residues. CDR1 and CDR2 from the germline V gene are SEHNR and FQNEAQ (reference sequence). V was clipped by 0 bases and J by 5 bases, with 7 bases between them. The CDR3 coding sequence is TGTGCCAGCAGCTTAGCGCGGGGGACTGAAGCTTTCTTT. Residues: CASSLARGTEAFF.

This sequence joins TRBV27 and TRBJ2-1, with 12 bases identical to TRBD2. Germline CDR1 reads MNHEY; CDR2 reads SMNVEV (reference sequence). This CDR3 is built from 15 residues. The V gene end was trimmed by 1 base and the J gene end by 9 bases; junction bases not matched to a gene: 4. The CDR3, as DNA: TGTGCCAGCAGTTTATTGACTAGCGGGAGTGGTGAGCAGTTCTTC. It encodes CASSLLTSGSGEQFF.